This is a list of T cell receptor beta chains from one sample in a study of shared clonotypes between healthy human individuals. Clones were read by immunoSEQ multiplex PCR, and TCRdb kept only the in-frame ones, dropping some. The sample has millions of clones, roughly 92% seen once. Sequencing was performed on naive CD4+ T cells sorted from blood. The source is a man aged 18 to 30 in good health. CDR3s include the opening cysteine and the closing phenylalanine or tryptophan. D genes are given only for firm matches. Clone size is given for some rows only: seen once, a few or many times, or a class if the clone is expanded.

d_call: .; clone_size: .; v_call: TRBV6-6; j_call: TRBJ1-4; cdr3_aa: CASRDGTTTNEKLFF; cdr3_nt: TGTGCCAGCAGAGATGGAACAACAACTAATGAAAAACTGTTTTTT
d_call: .; clone_size: .; v_call: TRBV30; j_call: TRBJ2-5; cdr3_aa: CAWRVTGAGETQYF; cdr3_nt: TGTGCCTGGAGGGTGACGGGAGCGGGCGAGACCCAGTACTTC
d_call: TRBD2; clone_size: .; v_call: TRBV5-4; j_call: TRBJ2-3; cdr3_aa: CASSWGIAGGLTDTQYF; cdr3_nt: TGTGCCAGCAGCTGGGGAATAGCGGGGGGGCTCACAGATACGCAGTATTTT
d_call: TRBD1; clone_size: .; v_call: TRBV6-1; j_call: TRBJ1-2; cdr3_aa: CASSEDRDRVSEGYTF; cdr3_nt: TGTGCCAGCAGTGAAGACCGGGACAGGGTCTCTGAAGGCTACACCTTC
d_call: TRBD2; clone_size: .; v_call: TRBV6-1; j_call: TRBJ2-7; cdr3_aa: CASSRTSGTYEQYF; cdr3_nt: TGTGCCAGCAGTAGGACTAGCGGAACCTACGAGCAGTACTTC
d_call: TRBD1; clone_size: few; v_call: TRBV7-9; j_call: TRBJ2-2; cdr3_aa: CASSSLPTGAAGELFF; cdr3_nt: TGTGCCAGCAGCTCCTTACCCACAGGGGCGGCCGGGGAGCTGTTTTTT
d_call: .; clone_size: .; v_call: TRBV6-4; j_call: TRBJ1-1; cdr3_aa: CASNGTVNTEAFF; cdr3_nt: TGTGCCAGCAACGGGACGGTGAACACTGAAGCTTTCTTT
d_call: .; clone_size: .; v_call: TRBV19; j_call: TRBJ2-5; cdr3_aa: CASSIGYQETQYF; cdr3_nt: TGTGCCAGTAGTATTGGGTACCAAGAGACCCAGTACTTC
d_call: .; clone_size: .; v_call: TRBV2; j_call: TRBJ2-7; cdr3_aa: CASKQRTLYEQYF; cdr3_nt: TGTGCCAGCAAGCAGCGTACCCTCTACGAGCAGTACTTC
d_call: .; clone_size: .; v_call: TRBV10-3; j_call: TRBJ2-1; cdr3_aa: CAISGGGYSYNEQFF; cdr3_nt: TGTGCCATCAGTGGGGGCGGATACTCCTACAATGAGCAGTTCTTC
d_call: TRBD1; clone_size: .; v_call: TRBV10-3; j_call: TRBJ1-2; cdr3_aa: CAISDLWTGPMGYTF; cdr3_nt: TGTGCCATCAGTGATTTATGGACAGGGCCTATGGGCTACACCTTC
d_call: .; clone_size: once; v_call: TRBV9; j_call: TRBJ2-3; cdr3_aa: CASSVAVTGTDTQYF; cdr3_nt: TGTGCCAGCAGCGTAGCGGTGACAGGCACAGATACGCAGTATTTT